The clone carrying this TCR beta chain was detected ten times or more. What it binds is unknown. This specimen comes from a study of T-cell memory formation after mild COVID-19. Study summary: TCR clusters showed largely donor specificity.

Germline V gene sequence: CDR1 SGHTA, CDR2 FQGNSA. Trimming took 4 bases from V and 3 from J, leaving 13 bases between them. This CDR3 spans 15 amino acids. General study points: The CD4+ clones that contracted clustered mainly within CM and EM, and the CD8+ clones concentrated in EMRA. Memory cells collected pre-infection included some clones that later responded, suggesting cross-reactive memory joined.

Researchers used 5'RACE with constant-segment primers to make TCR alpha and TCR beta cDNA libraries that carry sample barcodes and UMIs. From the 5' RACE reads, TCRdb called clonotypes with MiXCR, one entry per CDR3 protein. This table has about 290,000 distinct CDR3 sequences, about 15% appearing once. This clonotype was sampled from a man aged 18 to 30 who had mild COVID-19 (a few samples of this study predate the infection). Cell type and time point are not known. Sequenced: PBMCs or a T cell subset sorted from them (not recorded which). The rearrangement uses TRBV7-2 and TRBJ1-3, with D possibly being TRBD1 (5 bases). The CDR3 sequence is CASSSDGGGGNTIYF. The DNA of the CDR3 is TGTGCCAGCAGCTCAGATGGGGGTGGTGGAAACACCATATATTTT.